This TCR beta chain was obtained from a study of blood T cell repertoires in COVID-19. Study in general: Researchers got acute and convalescent COVID-19 samples from the United States, Italy and Spain.

The CDR3 totals 14 residues. Germline values: CDR1 LNHDA, CDR2 SQIVND (reference sequence). V lost 3 bases, J lost 4 bases, and 13 bases lay in between. In the source study's methods: From reference gene primer amplification, estimates of nucleated cell counts were derived. Repertoires were generated with immunoSEQ multiplex PCR, while TCRdb's copy carries only in-frame clones and drops some. The V and J calls and clone size are taken from that table; D and trimming were inferred from the DNA. The repertoire holds roughly 120,000 clones, with almost 90% as singletons. The TCR was taken from a woman aged 45-65 years with active or convalescent COVID-19. The V and J genes are TRBV19 and TRBJ2-7; possibly TRBD2 for D (6 bases). The sample consisted of peripheral blood. The CDR3: CASSMGSRGYEQYF. In DNA, the CDR3 is TGTGCCAGTAGTATGGGTTCGCGGGGTTACGAGCAGTACTTC. The full variable domain, with the rest looked up from reference TRBV19 and TRBJ2-7, is DGGITQSPKYLFRKEGQNVTLSCEQNLNHDAMYWYRQDPGQGLRLIYYSQIVNDFQKGDIAEGYSVSREKKESFPLTVTSAQKNPTAFYLCASSMGSRGYEQYFGPGTRLTVT.